The rows below give T cell receptor beta chains drawn from one sample of a study of T cells after yellow fever vaccination. TCRdb passed the 5' RACE reads through MiXCR, listing each CDR3 protein once. The sample yields almost 600,000 distinct CDR3 sequences, 13% seen once. Sequences were derived from PBMCs, sampled on the day of the yellow fever booster vaccination. Every receptor here comes from a man aged 25-40 years who received the YFV17D yellow fever vaccine. CDR3s include the opening cysteine and the closing phenylalanine or tryptophan. Each record gives: CDR3 protein, CDR3 DNA, J gene, V gene, D gene, clone size. A D gene is named only where the DNA matches it firmly. Some rows mark clone size as missing; the rest say once, few, many or name a class of expanded clone.

CASSLGASGGPFSYNEQFF TGCGCCAGCAGCCTCGGGGCTAGCGGGGGACCCTTCTCCTACAATGAGCAGTTCTTC TRBJ2-1 TRBV4-1 TRBD2 few
CASSLRRQPRDEQFF TGTGCCAGCAGCTTAAGAAGACAGCCGAGGGATGAGCAGTTCTTC TRBJ2-1 TRBV7-8 . .
CSAGTVSYEQYF TGCAGTGCTGGGACAGTCTCCTACGAGCAGTACTTC TRBJ2-7 TRBV20-1 TRBD1 .
CASSPRLPGLAGYEQYF TGTGCCAGCAGTCCCCGCCTCCCGGGACTAGCAGGCTACGAGCAGTACTTC TRBJ2-7 TRBV6-1 TRBD2 .
CASRLRGDTDTQYF TGTGCCAGCCGCCTGAGGGGTGACACAGATACGCAGTATTTT TRBJ2-3 TRBV7-6 . few
CASSPGSLDEQFF TGCGCCAGCAGCCCTGGGAGTTTAGATGAGCAGTTCTTC TRBJ2-1 TRBV5-1 . .
CASTFGVNTEAFF TGTGCCAGCACCTTCGGGGTGAACACTGAAGCTTTCTTT TRBJ1-1 TRBV7-9 . .
CASVSSGRKSEQFF TGTGCCAGCGTATCTAGCGGGAGAAAGAGTGAGCAGTTCTTC TRBJ2-1 TRBV11-2 TRBD2 .
CASSPRDILGLAGGRNTGELFF TGTGCCAGCAGTCCCCGGGACATATTGGGACTAGCGGGAGGTCGGAACACCGGGGAGCTGTTTTTT TRBJ2-2 TRBV6-2/TRBV6-3 TRBD2 .
CASSWGTGVEQFF TGTGCCAGCAGCTGGGGGACAGGGGTCGAGCAGTTCTTC TRBJ2-1 TRBV7-9 TRBD1 .
CASSYGLHTGELFF TGTGCCAGCAGTTACGGACTGCACACCGGGGAGCTGTTTTTT TRBJ2-2 TRBV6-5 . .
CASSKTGKGYNEQFF TGTGCCAGCAGCAAAACAGGGAAAGGCTACAATGAGCAGTTCTTC TRBJ2-1 TRBV6-1 . few
CASSVLPSDIQYF TGTGCCAGCAGTGTGCTTCCTAGCGACATTCAGTACTTC TRBJ2-4 TRBV2 . few
CASSPQLSGNTIYF TGTGCCAGCTCACCACAGCTTTCTGGAAACACCATATATTTT TRBJ1-3 TRBV18 . .
CASSPGQGANQPQHF TGTGCCAGCAGCCCAGGACAGGGTGCTAATCAGCCCCAGCATTTT TRBJ1-5 TRBV5-4 TRBD1 .
CASSPPQGAGANVLTF TGTGCCAGCTCACCTCCGCAGGGGGCCGGGGCCAACGTCCTGACTTTC TRBJ2-6 TRBV18 TRBD1 .
CSVALAVQETQYF TGCAGCGTTGCTCTAGCGGTCCAAGAGACCCAGTACTTC TRBJ2-5 TRBV29-1 TRBD2 few
CAWSVTGNQPQHF TGTGCCTGGAGTGTCACAGGCAATCAGCCCCAGCATTTT TRBJ1-5 TRBV30 . .
CASSQEDGRASYEQYF TGTGCCAGCAGCCAAGAAGACGGGAGGGCCTCCTACGAGCAGTACTTC TRBJ2-7 TRBV14 TRBD2 many
CSARMGAEKLFF TGCAGTGCTAGGATGGGCGCTGAAAAACTGTTTTTT TRBJ1-4 TRBV20-1 . .
CASSLRQGNEQFF TGTGCCAGCAGCCTCAGACAGGGCAATGAGCAGTTCTTC TRBJ2-1 TRBV5-6 TRBD1 many
CASSGRNEQFF TGCGCCAGCAGCGGGCGAAATGAGCAGTTCTTC TRBJ2-1 TRBV5-1 . medium-sized
CASSRIGQTNTGELFF TGTGCCAGCAGCAGGATCGGACAGACGAACACCGGGGAGCTGTTTTTT TRBJ2-2 TRBV5-5 . few
CASSQAGLAANEQFF TGTGCCAGCAGTCAAGCGGGACTAGCGGCCAATGAGCAGTTCTTC TRBJ2-1 TRBV3-1 TRBD2 .
CASSKRLAGTGELFF TGTGCCAGCAGTAAACGACTAGCGGGAACCGGGGAGCTGTTTTTT TRBJ2-2 TRBV12-3/TRBV12-4 TRBD2 .
CASSILPMRQVYNEQFF TGTGCCAGTAGTATCCTCCCGATGCGGCAGGTGTACAATGAGCAGTTCTTC TRBJ2-1 TRBV19 . .
CAWSPAYNEQFF TGTGCCTGGAGTCCCGCCTACAATGAGCAGTTCTTC TRBJ2-1 TRBV30 . .
CASSLWLTETQYF TGCGCCAGCAGCTTGTGGCTAACGGAGACCCAGTACTTC TRBJ2-5 TRBV5-1 . .
CAISDPTVPSTLDNEQFF TGTGCCATCAGTGACCCGACAGTTCCCAGCACCCTCGACAATGAGCAGTTCTTC TRBJ2-1 TRBV10-3 . few
CASSQEGQSTEAFF TGCGCCAGCAGCCAAGAAGGACAGAGCACTGAAGCTTTCTTT TRBJ1-1 TRBV4-3 . many
CASSLDDTGELFF TGCGCCAGCAGCTTGGACGACACCGGGGAGCTGTTTTTT TRBJ2-2 TRBV5-1 . many
CSATGPGRYEQYF TGCAGTGCAACCGGCCCCGGGAGGTACGAGCAGTACTTC TRBJ2-7 TRBV20-1 TRBD2 few
CSARDAQRQGAAGELFF TGCAGTGCTAGAGACGCCCAAAGACAGGGAGCCGCCGGGGAGCTGTTTTTT TRBJ2-2 TRBV20-1 TRBD1 few
CATSAPDRGLPEDTQYF TGTGCCACCAGTGCTCCGGACAGGGGGCTCCCCGAAGATACGCAGTATTTT TRBJ2-3 TRBV24-1 TRBD1 .
CASGLAGGNQETQYF TGTGCCAGTGGACTAGCGGGAGGAAACCAAGAGACCCAGTACTTC TRBJ2-5 TRBV28 TRBD2 .